These 21 T cell receptor beta chains came from one sample sequenced in a study of T-cell memory formation after mild COVID-19. TCRdb called the 5' RACE reads again in MiXCR, with one record for every CDR3 protein. The sample gives 550,000 to 650,000 distinct CDR3 sequences, roughly 17% of which show up once; less than 10% is in the top ten. Input material: PBMCs or a T cell subset sorted from them (not recorded which). The receptors come from an adult woman who had mild COVID-19 (a few samples of this study predate the infection). Cell type and time point are not known.

Only a few counts were recorded for this clonotype. The gene calls are TRBV23-1 and TRBJ2-5, with TRBD2 matching over 7 bases. TRBV23-1 is known as an ORF, though its function is uncertain. The CDR3 runs 15 residues. V trimming: 8 bases; J trimming: 4 bases; junction bases outside the gene matches: 13. CDR3 sequence (DNA): TGCGCCAGCGGGGGAGTGGGAGGGCCTTCAGAGACCCAGTACTTC. This translates into CASGGVGGPSETQYF.

This clonotype turned up a few times. The rearrangement uses TRBV6-6 and TRBJ2-1; D perhaps matches TRBD2 (6 bases). This CDR3 is 12 amino acids long. The V and J ends lost 5 bases and 9 bases respectively, with 11 bases between them. From germline, CDR1 is MNHNY and CDR2 SVGAGI (reference sequence). The CDR3 protein is CASSKTSIEQFF. In DNA, the CDR3 is TGTGCCAGCAGTAAGACTAGTATTGAGCAGTTCTTC.

This clonotype has just a few counts. The CDR3 DNA reads as TGTGCCAGCAGCCATTTCCCGGGACAGGGGGCTCTCGAGCAGTACTTC. It translates to CASSHFPGQGALEQYF. This chain uses TRBV14 with TRBJ2-7, with TRBD1 matching over 12 bases. From germline, CDR1 is SGHDN and CDR2 FVKESK. This CDR3 has 16 residues. The ends lost 3 bases at V and 6 bases at J; junction bases unmatched: 9. The full variable domain, with the rest looked up from reference TRBV14 and TRBJ2-7, is EAGVTQFPSHSVIEKGQTVTLRCDPISGHDNLYWYRRVMGKEIKFLLHFVKESKQDESGMPNNRFLAERTGGTYSTLKVQPAELEDSGVYFCASSHFPGQGALEQYFGPGTRLTVT.

The V and J genes are TRBV6-5 and TRBJ2-6; D is perhaps TRBD2 (5 bases). The CDR3 length is 17 residues. Trimming took off 2 bases at V and 2 bases at J, with 13 bases between the two ends. CDR1 is MNHEY, CDR2 SVGAGI, per germline. DNA for the CDR3: TGTGCCAGCAGTTACATGAGGGTCTCGGCTGGGGCCAACGTCCTGACTTTC. Translating gives CASSYMRVSAGANVLTF.

This clonotype was seen more than once but under ten times. The chain carries TRBV12-3 or TRBV12-4 and TRBJ1-2; the D is unclear. CDR3 length: 13 amino acids. Trimming removed 1 base at V and 7 bases at J, with 10 bases between. In nucleotides, the CDR3 is TGTGCCAGCAGTTTAGGAGGGCAGTCTGGCTACACCTTC. Translating gives CASSLGGQSGYTF.

The V gene is TRBV24-1, the J gene TRBJ2-1, with D tentatively TRBD1 or TRBD2 (6 bases each). Germline values: CDR1 KGHDR, CDR2 SFDVKD. With 4 bases removed from V and 4 bases from J, the gap between germline ends came to 13 bases. This CDR3 is 15 amino acids long. The CDR3 sequence: CATSERGAPYNEQFF. DNA for the CDR3: TGTGCCACCAGTGAGAGGGGGGCCCCTTACAATGAGCAGTTCTTC.

The chain uses TRBV19 and TRBJ2-3; 8 bases agree with TRBD2. The germline CDR1 and CDR2 sequences are LNHDA and SQIVND (reference sequence). The CDR3 length is 15 residues. V was pared by 8 bases and J by 3 bases, with 10 bases of the junction left unmatched. The CDR3 loop reads CASLETGGRTDTQYF. CDR3 nucleotides: TGTGCCAGTTTGGAAACGGGAGGGCGAACAGATACGCAGTATTTT.

The chain is built from TRBV10-3 and TRBJ2-1, with a weak D call TRBD2 (5 bases). V lost 1 base to trimming and J lost 10 bases, with 8 bases between them. Per germline, CDR1 ENHRY and CDR2 SYGVKD. The CDR3 consists of 12 residues. CDR3 in amino acids: CAISELEREQFF. In nucleotides, the CDR3 is TGTGCCATCAGTGAGTTGGAGCGGGAGCAGTTCTTC.

This clonotype was counted a few times. The V and J genes are TRBV7-8 and TRBJ2-1; no firm D call. This CDR3 has 13 residues. V lost 5 bases, J lost 9 bases, and 14 bases lay in between. Germline CDR1 is SGHVS and CDR2 is FQNEAQ. CDR3 sequence reads: CASSPPRRSEQFF. Here the CDR3 DNA reads TGTGCCAGCAGCCCCCCTCGTAGATCTGAGCAGTTCTTC.

This clonotype has at least ten counts. The V and J genes are TRBV5-1 and TRBJ2-7; 7 bases align to TRBD2. The CDR3 loop spans 15 amino acids. Germline V CDR1 and CDR2: SGHRS, YFSETQ. J was trimmed by 1 base and V by 3 bases; bases with no gene match: 7. CDR3 loop: CASSSLERDSYEQYF. The DNA of the CDR3 is TGCGCCAGCAGCTCCCTTGAGCGGGATTCCTACGAGCAGTACTTC.

The chain combines TRBV6-5 with TRBJ2-1, with unresolved D. V was trimmed by 8 bases and J by 6 bases, leaving 20 bases between them. Germline CDR1 and CDR2: MNHEY and SVGAGI. The CDR3 extends over 15 amino acids. Here the CDR3 DNA reads TGTGCCAGCCGATCCGGGTCTACCCAATCCAATGAGCAGTTCTTC. Translated: CASRSGSTQSNEQFF.

There are a few counts of this clonotype. V usage is TRBV3-1 and J usage is TRBJ2-7; D not certain. The CDR3 length is 15 residues. The germline V gene encodes CDR1 LGHDT and CDR2 YNNKEL (reference sequence). Trimming stripped 0 bases from V and 11 bases from J, with 20 bases between. CDR3 coding DNA: TGTGCCAGCAGCCAAGATGAATCCCAGCCCAGGAAGGAGTACTTC. It yields the protein CASSQDESQPRKEYF.

This sequence joins TRBV20-1 and TRBJ2-7, with TRBD1 matching over 10 bases. V trimming: 6 bases; J trimming: 3 bases; junction bases outside the gene matches: 8. Germline V gene sequence: CDR1 DFQATT, CDR2 SNEGSKA (reference sequence). The CDR3 spans 14 residues. CDR3 sequence (DNA): TGCAGTGCGAGACCCGGGACAGGGGTCTACGAGCAGTACTTC. Residues: CSARPGTGVYEQYF.

This clonotype was found a few times. J is TRBJ2-7 and V is TRBV19; the match to TRBD2 covers 8 bases. This CDR3 has 15 residues. Trimming took 4 bases from V and 3 from J; bases not matched to a gene: 8. The germline V gene has CDR1 LNHDA and CDR2 SQIVND (reference sequence). The CDR3 protein is CASSTYGGEDYEQYF. The CDR3 DNA reads TGTGCCAGTAGTACCTACGGGGGGGAGGACTACGAGCAGTACTTC.

The V and J genes are TRBV12-3 or TRBV12-4 and TRBJ2-7; maybe TRBD1 (6 bases). The CDR3 is made up of 14 amino acids. Trimming took off 6 bases at V and 3 bases at J, with 15 bases between the two ends. The CDR3 nucleotides are TGTGCCAGCAGACCCGACAGGAGAGGCTACGAGCAGTACTTC. This gives the protein CASRPDRRGYEQYF.

A few counts support this clonotype. The rearrangement joins TRBV5-4 to TRBJ2-1; D is uncertain. Trimming pared 3 bases from V and 6 bases from J, leaving 16 bases between. The length of the CDR3 is 15 residues. Germline CDR1 is SGHNT and CDR2 is YYREEE (reference sequence). CDR3 DNA: TGTGCCAGCAGCTCGCGAGTCCTCGGACGCAATGAGCAGTTCTTC. It encodes CASSSRVLGRNEQFF. Based on the CDR3 plus reference TRBV5-4 and TRBJ2-1, the full variable domain is ETGVTQSPTHLIKTRGQQVTLRCSSQSGHNTVSWYQQALGQGPQFIFQYYREEENGRGNFPPRFSGLQFPNYSSELNVNALELDDSALYLCASSSRVLGRNEQFFGPGTRLTVL.

The genes are TRBV12-3 or TRBV12-4 and TRBJ1-2; tentatively, D is TRBD1 (5 bases). The CDR3 length is 14 residues. V dropped 1 base and J dropped 5 bases, with 11 bases sitting between them. CDR3 coding DNA: TGTGCCAGCAGTTTAGAGGGGCCCTCTTATGGCTACACCTTC. It specifies CASSLEGPSYGYTF.

This clonotype was detected only a few times. This chain links TRBV12-3 or TRBV12-4 with TRBJ1-2; no reliable D call. With 1 base removed from V and 0 bases from J, the gap between germline ends came to 9 bases. The CDR3 runs 15 residues. The CDR3 loop is CASSLVPSTNYGYTF. CDR3 DNA sequence: TGTGCCAGCAGTTTAGTTCCCAGCACTAACTATGGCTACACCTTC.

This clonotype was recorded at least ten times. The chain combines TRBV7-2 with TRBJ1-5; D is possibly TRBD1 (5 bases). The V and J ends lost 3 bases and 5 bases respectively, with 8 bases between them. Per germline, CDR1 SGHTA and CDR2 FQGNSA. The CDR3 is 13 residues long. CDR3 nucleotides: TGTGCCAGCAGCTTCAGGGTAGATCAGCCCCAGCATTTT. Translating gives CASSFRVDQPQHF.

The J gene is TRBJ1-2, the V gene TRBV28, with TRBD1 matching over 7 bases. This CDR3 comprises 15 residues. CDR1 is MDHEN and CDR2 is SYDVKM in the germline V gene. Trimming took 4 bases from V and 8 from J; bases not matched to a gene: 13. CDR3 bases: TGTGCCAGCAGTTCCGACGTGACAGGGATAAGGGGCTACACCTTC. Translating it yields CASSSDVTGIRGYTF.

This clonotype has just a few counts. The J gene is TRBJ1-4, the V gene TRBV12-3 or TRBV12-4; D not certain. The germline V and J ends were trimmed by 2 bases and 7 bases, with 11 bases remaining between them. The CDR3 has 14 residues. The CDR3 sequence: CASSLREGGEKLFF. CDR3 bases: TGTGCCAGCAGTTTACGCGAGGGCGGTGAAAAACTGTTTTTT.